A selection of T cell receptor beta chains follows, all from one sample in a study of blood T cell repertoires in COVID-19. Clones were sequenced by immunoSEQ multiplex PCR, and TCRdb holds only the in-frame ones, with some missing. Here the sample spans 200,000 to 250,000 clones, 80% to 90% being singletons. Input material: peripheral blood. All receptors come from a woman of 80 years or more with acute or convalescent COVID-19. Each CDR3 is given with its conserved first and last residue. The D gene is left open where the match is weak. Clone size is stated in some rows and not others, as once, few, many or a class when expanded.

CDR3 protein: CASSGDPGGETQYF
CDR3 DNA: TGCGCCAGCTCGGGGGACCCCGGGGGGGAGACCCAGTACTTC
clone size: -
J gene: TRBJ2-5
V gene: TRBV5-1
D gene: TRBD2

CDR3 protein: CASSTRGLAADTQYF
CDR3 DNA: TGTGCCAGCAGTACCAGGGGACTAGCGGCAGATACGCAGTATTTT
clone size: -
J gene: TRBJ2-3
V gene: TRBV9
D gene: TRBD2

CDR3 protein: CASSTQTATYEQYF
CDR3 DNA: TGTGCCAGTAGTACCCAGACAGCCACCTACGAGCAGTACTTC
clone size: few
J gene: TRBJ2-7
V gene: TRBV19
D gene: -

CDR3 protein: CASSPGAMTEAFF
CDR3 DNA: TGTGCCAGCTCACCAGGGGCGATGACTGAAGCTTTCTTT
clone size: once
J gene: TRBJ1-1
V gene: TRBV18
D gene: -

CDR3 protein: CASSTDRGANYGYTF
CDR3 DNA: TGCGCCAGCAGCACGGACAGGGGAGCTAACTATGGCTACACCTTC
clone size: once
J gene: TRBJ1-2
V gene: TRBV5-1
D gene: TRBD1

CDR3 protein: CASSQGPGGSQYF
CDR3 DNA: TGTGCCAGCAGCCAAGGTCCAGGGGGTTCCCAGTACTTC
clone size: -
J gene: TRBJ2-5
V gene: TRBV3-1/TRBV3-2
D gene: TRBD1

CDR3 protein: CASSLIDRGAFYGYTF
CDR3 DNA: TGTGCCAGCTCACTAATAGACAGGGGCGCGTTTTATGGCTACACCTTC
clone size: -
J gene: TRBJ1-2
V gene: TRBV18
D gene: TRBD1

CDR3 protein: CASSIQVADTQYF
CDR3 DNA: TGTGCCAGCAGTATTCAGGTCGCAGATACGCAGTATTTT
clone size: once
J gene: TRBJ2-3
V gene: TRBV12-3/TRBV12-4
D gene: -

CDR3 protein: CASSFQGDSGNTIYF
CDR3 DNA: TGTGCCAGCAGCTTCCAGGGTGACTCTGGAAACACCATATATTTT
clone size: -
J gene: TRBJ1-3
V gene: TRBV11-3
D gene: -

CDR3 protein: CASSIQGETGELFF
CDR3 DNA: TGTGCCAGTAGTATTCAGGGTGAAACCGGGGAGCTGTTTTTT
clone size: -
J gene: TRBJ2-2
V gene: TRBV19
D gene: -

CDR3 protein: CASSLGVPGQVKAFF
CDR3 DNA: TGTGCCAGCAGCTTAGGGGTCCCGGGACAGGTTAAAGCTTTCTTT
clone size: few
J gene: TRBJ1-1
V gene: TRBV7-2
D gene: TRBD1

CDR3 protein: CASSLTGYNEQFF
CDR3 DNA: TGTGCCAGCAGCTTGACGGGGTACAATGAGCAGTTCTTC
clone size: -
J gene: TRBJ2-1
V gene: TRBV5-4
D gene: -

CDR3 protein: CASSRATGQGSSPLHF
CDR3 DNA: TGCGCCAGCAGCCGAGCCACGGGACAGGGGAGTTCACCCCTCCACTTT
clone size: -
J gene: TRBJ1-6
V gene: TRBV4-3
D gene: TRBD1

CDR3 protein: CAWSVPPPGSLGTGELFF
CDR3 DNA: TGTGCCTGGAGTGTACCTCCCCCCGGGAGTTTGGGCACCGGGGAGCTGTTTTTT
clone size: -
J gene: TRBJ2-2
V gene: TRBV30
D gene: -

CDR3 protein: CASSLIGGAETQYF
CDR3 DNA: TGTGCCAGCAGCTTAATCGGGGGTGCAGAGACCCAGTACTTC
clone size: -
J gene: TRBJ2-5
V gene: TRBV7-2
D gene: -

CDR3 protein: CASSLGGGGGEKLFF
CDR3 DNA: TGTGCCAGCAGCCTGGGAGGGGGAGGAGGTGAAAAACTGTTTTTT
clone size: once
J gene: TRBJ1-4
V gene: TRBV3-1/TRBV3-2
D gene: -

CDR3 protein: CASSLTRQGNNEQFF
CDR3 DNA: TGCGCCAGCAGCTTGACCAGACAGGGGAACAATGAGCAGTTCTTC
clone size: -
J gene: TRBJ2-1
V gene: TRBV5-1
D gene: TRBD1

CDR3 protein: CASSIEVGVPEQYF
CDR3 DNA: TGTGCCAGTAGTATAGAGGTAGGGGTCCCCGAGCAGTACTTC
clone size: -
J gene: TRBJ2-7
V gene: TRBV19
D gene: -

CDR3 protein: CASSLRQGQETQYF
CDR3 DNA: TGCGCCAGCAGCTTGCGACAGGGGCAAGAGACCCAGTACTTC
clone size: -
J gene: TRBJ2-5
V gene: TRBV5-1
D gene: TRBD1

CDR3 protein: CSGGETYEQYF
CDR3 DNA: TGCAGCGGGGGTGAGACCTACGAGCAGTACTTC
clone size: -
J gene: TRBJ2-7
V gene: TRBV29-1
D gene: -

CDR3 protein: CASQPGQGKSGELFF
CDR3 DNA: TGTGCCAGTCAACCGGGACAGGGGAAATCTGGGGAGCTGTTTTTT
clone size: -
J gene: TRBJ2-2
V gene: TRBV9
D gene: TRBD1

CDR3 protein: CASSRIGGVTGELFF
CDR3 DNA: TGTGCCAGCTCGCGGATAGGGGGTGTAACCGGGGAGCTGTTTTTT
clone size: -
J gene: TRBJ2-2
V gene: TRBV7-2
D gene: -

CDR3 protein: CASSQEPLAYEQYF
CDR3 DNA: TGTGCCAGCAGCCAAGAACCCTTAGCCTACGAGCAGTACTTC
clone size: -
J gene: TRBJ2-7
V gene: TRBV3-1/TRBV3-2
D gene: -

CDR3 protein: CATQDRENTEAFF
CDR3 DNA: TGTGCCACCCAGGACAGGGAAAACACTGAAGCTTTCTTT
clone size: -
J gene: TRBJ1-1
V gene: TRBV10-3
D gene: TRBD1

CDR3 protein: CAISGTDSYGYTF
CDR3 DNA: TGTGCCATCAGTGGGACTGATTCCTATGGCTACACCTTC
clone size: -
J gene: TRBJ1-2
V gene: TRBV10-3
D gene: -

CDR3 protein: CASSLAGRGLSYEQYF
CDR3 DNA: TGTGCCAGCAGCTTAGCTGGGCGGGGACTCTCCTACGAGCAGTACTTC
clone size: -
J gene: TRBJ2-7
V gene: TRBV7-8
D gene: -

CDR3 protein: CASSLSGLGYGYTF
CDR3 DNA: TGTGCCAGCAGTTTGTCAGGGCTTGGCTATGGCTACACCTTC
clone size: -
J gene: TRBJ1-2
V gene: TRBV28
D gene: -

CDR3 protein: CATSRGPTSSYNEQFF
CDR3 DNA: TGTGCCACCAGCAGAGGACCGACTAGCTCCTACAATGAGCAGTTCTTC
clone size: -
J gene: TRBJ2-1
V gene: TRBV15
D gene: -

CDR3 protein: CASSSQGAHIDNEQFF
CDR3 DNA: TGCGCCAGCAGCTCTCAGGGGGCGCATATCGACAATGAGCAGTTCTTC
clone size: -
J gene: TRBJ2-1
V gene: TRBV5-1
D gene: TRBD1

CDR3 protein: CASSAEGAPGNTIYF
CDR3 DNA: TGTGCCAGCAGCGCAGAGGGGGCCCCTGGAAACACCATATATTTT
clone size: -
J gene: TRBJ1-3
V gene: TRBV7-9
D gene: TRBD1

CDR3 protein: CASSQDRTPVGLSEAFF
CDR3 DNA: TGTGCCAGCAGCCAGGACCGCACCCCAGTGGGACTTTCTGAAGCTTTCTTT
clone size: -
J gene: TRBJ1-1
V gene: TRBV3-1/TRBV3-2
D gene: -

CDR3 protein: CASSELGLASDEQFF
CDR3 DNA: TGTGCCAGCAGTGAGTTGGGACTAGCCTCCGATGAGCAGTTCTTC
clone size: few
J gene: TRBJ2-1
V gene: TRBV2
D gene: TRBD2

CDR3 protein: CASSYRTGGGETQYF
CDR3 DNA: TGTGCCAGCAGTTACCGGACAGGGGGAGGAGAGACCCAGTACTTC
clone size: -
J gene: TRBJ2-5
V gene: TRBV6-2/TRBV6-3
D gene: TRBD1

CDR3 protein: CASSALDRATGPQHF
CDR3 DNA: TGTGCCAGCAGCGCGCTGGACAGGGCGACCGGGCCCCAGCATTTT
clone size: -
J gene: TRBJ1-5
V gene: TRBV7-2
D gene: TRBD1

CDR3 protein: CASSVGQGETQYF
CDR3 DNA: TGTGCCAGCAGCGTAGGGCAGGGAGAGACCCAGTACTTC
clone size: -
J gene: TRBJ2-5
V gene: TRBV9
D gene: -

CDR3 protein: CASSLPGRGRGTEAFF
CDR3 DNA: TGTGCCAGCAGTCTACCCGGGAGGGGGAGAGGAACTGAAGCTTTCTTT
clone size: many
J gene: TRBJ1-1
V gene: TRBV28
D gene: -

CDR3 protein: CAISLSDRDNSPLHF
CDR3 DNA: TGTGCCATCAGTCTTTCGGACAGGGATAATTCACCCCTCCACTTT
clone size: -
J gene: TRBJ1-6
V gene: TRBV10-3
D gene: TRBD1

CDR3 protein: CASSRLMGRVGEQFF
CDR3 DNA: TGTGCCAGCAGCCGTCTTATGGGCAGGGTCGGTGAGCAGTTCTTC
clone size: once
J gene: TRBJ2-1
V gene: TRBV11-2
D gene: -

CDR3 protein: CASSLSNRGAYNEQFF
CDR3 DNA: TGTGCCAGCAGCTTATCAAACAGGGGCGCCTACAATGAGCAGTTCTTC
clone size: -
J gene: TRBJ2-1
V gene: TRBV13
D gene: TRBD1

CDR3 protein: CASSLGPEYEQYF
CDR3 DNA: TGCGCCAGCAGCTTGGGGCCAGAATACGAGCAGTACTTC
clone size: few
J gene: TRBJ2-7
V gene: TRBV5-1
D gene: -

CDR3 protein: CASSLGQGVTF
CDR3 DNA: TGTGCCAGCAGCCTAGGACAGGGAGTCACCTTC
clone size: -
J gene: TRBJ1-2
V gene: TRBV12-3/TRBV12-4
D gene: TRBD1

CDR3 protein: CASSRRGGYGYTF
CDR3 DNA: TGTGCCAGTAGTCGGCGTGGAGGGTATGGCTACACCTTC
clone size: -
J gene: TRBJ1-2
V gene: TRBV19
D gene: -

CDR3 protein: CASSQAGTGAEKLFF
CDR3 DNA: TGTGCCAGCAGCCAAGCCGGGACAGGGGCTGAAAAACTGTTTTTT
clone size: -
J gene: TRBJ1-4
V gene: TRBV3-1/TRBV3-2
D gene: TRBD1

CDR3 protein: CASGLGQQETQYF
CDR3 DNA: TGTGCTAGTGGTTTGGGGCAGCAAGAGACCCAGTACTTC
clone size: -
J gene: TRBJ2-5
V gene: TRBV12-5
D gene: -

CDR3 protein: CASTLQGWEQFF
CDR3 DNA: TGTGCCAGCACCCTTCAGGGTTGGGAGCAGTTCTTC
clone size: -
J gene: TRBJ2-1
V gene: TRBV7-9
D gene: -

CDR3 protein: CASSDSTGESEKLFF
CDR3 DNA: TGTGCCAGCTCAGATTCGACAGGGGAAAGTGAAAAACTGTTTTTT
clone size: -
J gene: TRBJ1-4
V gene: TRBV18
D gene: TRBD1

CDR3 protein: CASSPLRAGATDTQYF
CDR3 DNA: TGCGCCAGCAGCCCCCTTCGGGCGGGGGCTACAGATACGCAGTATTTT
clone size: -
J gene: TRBJ2-3
V gene: TRBV4-3
D gene: -

CDR3 protein: CASNQGDNQPQHF
CDR3 DNA: TGTGCCAGCAATCAGGGGGATAATCAGCCCCAGCATTTT
clone size: -
J gene: TRBJ1-5
V gene: TRBV12-3/TRBV12-4
D gene: TRBD1

CDR3 protein: CASTRERTAGELFF
CDR3 DNA: TGTGCCAGCACCCGGGAAAGGACGGCCGGGGAGCTGTTTTTT
clone size: -
J gene: TRBJ2-2
V gene: TRBV11-2
D gene: -

CDR3 protein: CSVTSGGAHEQFF
CDR3 DNA: TGCAGCGTGACTAGCGGGGGGGCCCATGAGCAGTTCTTC
clone size: -
J gene: TRBJ2-1
V gene: TRBV29-1
D gene: TRBD2

CDR3 protein: CASSLRAGGPETQYF
CDR3 DNA: TGTGCCAGCAGCCTAAGGGCGGGAGGGCCAGAGACCCAGTACTTC
clone size: -
J gene: TRBJ2-5
V gene: TRBV11-3
D gene: TRBD2

CDR3 protein: CASSIEEFYGYTF
CDR3 DNA: TGTGCCAGTAGTATAGAAGAGTTCTATGGCTACACCTTC
clone size: -
J gene: TRBJ1-2
V gene: TRBV19
D gene: -

CDR3 protein: CASGSRRDSATNEKLFF
CDR3 DNA: TGTGCTAGTGGTTCACGCCGGGACAGCGCAACTAATGAAAAACTGTTTTTT
clone size: -
J gene: TRBJ1-4
V gene: TRBV12-5
D gene: TRBD1

CDR3 protein: CASSDQGAQYF
CDR3 DNA: TGCGCCAGCAGTGATCAAGGGGCGCAGTATTTT
clone size: -
J gene: TRBJ2-3
V gene: TRBV10-1
D gene: -